The next 20 T cell receptor beta chains were all read from a single sample in a study of blood T cell repertoires in COVID-19. Clones were read by immunoSEQ multiplex PCR, and TCRdb kept only the in-frame ones, dropping some. Of fewer than 300,000 clones listed, 80% to 90% are singletons. Sequenced sample: peripheral blood. The receptors were sampled from a woman aged 25 to 39 with COVID-19, enrolled during active disease.

This chain uses TRBV11-2 with TRBJ2-2; D remains ambiguous. Between the trimmed V and J ends, which lost 3 bases and 8 bases, there was a span of 16 bases. In germline, CDR1 is SGHAT, CDR2 FQNNGV. CDR3 length: 15 residues. Written as DNA, the CDR3 is TGTGCCAGCAGCTTGCCGGCGGATCGGGTTGGGGAGCTGTTTTTT. It translates to CASSLPADRVGELFF.

The gene calls are TRBV5-6 and TRBJ2-5; D is unclear. The CDR3 is made up of 11 amino acids. V lost 6 bases and J 3 bases, leaving 6 bases between the germline ends. Per germline, CDR1 SGHDT and CDR2 YYEEEE. The CDR3 loop is CASNREETQYF. For the CDR3, the DNA is TGTGCCAGCAATAGAGAAGAGACCCAGTACTTC.

This chain uses TRBV5-1 with TRBJ2-7; a possible D gene is TRBD1 (6 bases). Germline CDR1 reads SGHRS; CDR2 reads YFSETQ. The CDR3 has 16 residues. The germline V and J ends were trimmed by 4 bases and 2 bases, with 19 bases remaining between them. CDR3 protein: CASSPFTGKGAYEQYF. Here the CDR3 DNA reads TGCGCCAGCAGCCCCTTTACAGGGAAAGGGGCCTACGAGCAGTACTTC.

In nucleotides, the CDR3 is TGTGCCAGCAGTCTGGACAGGGCCACTGAAGCTTTCTTT. Its protein is CASSLDRATEAFF. The V gene is TRBV6-5, the J gene TRBJ1-1; 8 bases align to TRBD1. This CDR3 contains 13 residues. Germline CDR1 reads MNHEY; CDR2 reads SVGAGI. Trimming removed 5 bases from V and 4 bases from J; junction bases left unmatched: 3.

The gene calls are TRBV6-5 and TRBJ2-7; D is possibly TRBD2 (7 bases). The CDR3 covers 16 residues. CDR1 MNHEY and CDR2 SVGAGI come from the germline V gene. Trimming cost V 3 bases and J 5 bases, with 20 bases left between them. CDR3 DNA sequence: TGTGCCAGCAGTTATAGGGTGGGGGGGCTCTTGAACGAGCAGTACTTC. Translated, it gives CASSYRVGGLLNEQYF.

The chain combines TRBV6-5 with TRBJ2-3; tentatively, D is TRBD1 (6 bases). Germline CDR1 is MNHEY and CDR2 is SVGAGI. Trimming removed 5 bases from V and 4 bases from J, with 13 bases in between. The CDR3 runs 14 residues. The CDR3 DNA is TGTGCCAGCAGTACAGGGAACCCACCAGATACGCAGTATTTT. As protein: CASSTGNPPDTQYF.

The chain employs TRBV19 and TRBJ1-2; 7 nucleotides agree with TRBD1. Losses at the gene ends were 3 bases for V and 5 bases for J; bases not matched to a gene: 6. This CDR3 has 14 residues. Germline CDR1 is LNHDA and CDR2 is SQIVND (reference sequence). CDR3 region: CASSIEGQPYGYTF. In DNA form, the CDR3 reads TGTGCCAGTAGTATTGAGGGACAGCCATATGGCTACACCTTC.

This chain joins TRBV18 and TRBJ2-3; possible D gene TRBD2, 6 bases. V was clipped by 3 bases and J by 5 bases, with 12 bases between them. The CDR3 is 14 amino acids. The germline V gene has CDR1 KGHSH and CDR2 LQKENI. CDR3 DNA sequence: TGTGCCAGCTCACCGGAGGGATCGGAAGATACGCAGTATTTT. Translating gives CASSPEGSEDTQYF.

This chain joins TRBV3-1 (or the pseudogene TRBV3-2) and TRBJ1-2; D is unclear. The CDR3 sequence is 14 residues long. V shed 0 bases and J shed 0 bases, with 5 bases lying between them. The germline V gene has CDR1 LGHDT and CDR2 YNNKEL (reference sequence). CDR3 sequence reads: CASSQDLSNYGYTF. The CDR3 DNA is TGTGCCAGCAGCCAAGATCTTTCTAACTATGGCTACACCTTC.

This chain uses TRBV6-6 with TRBJ2-1; 7 bases are shared with TRBD1. The CDR3 covers 15 residues. CDR1 and CDR2 (germline): MNHNY, SVGAGI (reference sequence). V dropped 6 bases and J dropped 7; count of bases not matched to a gene: 12. The CDR3 region is CASRHTKETGNEQFF. CDR3 in DNA: TGTGCCAGCAGGCATACCAAAGAGACAGGGAATGAGCAGTTCTTC.

V usage is TRBV28 and J usage is TRBJ1-2; TRBD1 aligns across 7 bases. The CDR3 length is 13 residues. CDR1 and CDR2 from the germline V gene are MDHEN and SYDVKM. Germline trimming cut 5 bases from V and 2 bases from J; bases unmatched to any gene: 2. In DNA, the CDR3 is TGTGCCAGCAGTGAACAGGGGAACTATGGCTACACCTTC. Residues: CASSEQGNYGYTF.

A single count supports this clone. DNA for the CDR3: TGCGCCAGCAAACAAATCATCATGAACACTGAAGCTTTCTTT. Protein sequence: CASKQIIMNTEAFF. The J gene is TRBJ1-1, the V gene TRBV5-1; D unclear. The germline V gene has CDR1 SGHRS and CDR2 YFSETQ. This CDR3 is built from 14 residues. Trimming cost V 6 bases and J 0 bases, with 12 bases left between them.

The chain couples TRBV3-1 (or the pseudogene TRBV3-2) to TRBJ1-6; no reliable D call. In germline, CDR1 is LGHDT, CDR2 YNNKEL (reference sequence). The germline V and J ends were trimmed by 3 bases and 6 bases, with 9 bases remaining between them. CDR3 length equals 14 residues. Here the CDR3 DNA reads TGTGCCAGCAGCCAGCCAGGCCCTAATTCACCCCTCCACTTT. Its protein product is CASSQPGPNSPLHF.

V gene TRBV27 combines with J gene TRBJ2-7; 7 bases are a match to TRBD1. The CDR3 length is 14 residues. V gave up 0 bases and J gave up 4 bases; unmatched junction bases: 3. Germline loops: CDR1 MNHEY, CDR2 SMNVEV (reference sequence). The CDR3 DNA is TGTGCCAGCAGTTTATCGGCAGGGGGATACGAGCAGTACTTC. This translates into CASSLSAGGYEQYF.

This clone has more than one count but fewer than ten. In DNA form, the CDR3 reads TGTGCCAGTAGTATAGCGCAGAATGGCTACACCTTC. Encoded protein: CASSIAQNGYTF. V usage is TRBV19 and J usage is TRBJ1-2, with D unresolved. The CDR3 consists of 12 residues. V lost 1 base and J 6 bases, leaving 6 bases between the germline ends. CDR1 and CDR2 from the germline V gene are LNHDA and SQIVND (reference sequence).

This clone was found once. The chain uses TRBV29-1 and TRBJ2-5; 7 nucleotides align to TRBD1. The V and J ends lost 7 bases and 1 base, in that order; junction bases with no gene match: 9. Germline V gene data show CDR1 as SQVTM and CDR2 as ANQGSEA. The CDR3 totals 14 residues. CDR3 DNA sequence: TGCAGCGGGCAGCCCGGGACAGTCCAAGAGACCCAGTACTTC. As protein: CSGQPGTVQETQYF. Full variable domain (missing parts from reference TRBV29-1 and TRBJ2-5): SAVISQKPSRDICQRGTSLTIQCQVDSQVTMMFWYRQQPGQSLTLIATANQGSEATYESGFVIDKFPISRPNLTFSTLTVSNMSPEDSSIYLCSGQPGTVQETQYFGPGTRLLVL.

V usage is TRBV6-2 or TRBV6-3 and J usage is TRBJ2-4; possibly TRBD2 for D (7 bases). This CDR3 has 14 residues. The germline V gene encodes CDR1 MNHEY and CDR2 SVGEGT. Trimming took 0 bases from V and 9 from J, leaving 12 bases between them. In DNA form, the CDR3 reads TGTGCCAGCAGTTACTCGGGGGGGGCGGTCATTCAGTACTTC. Translation: CASSYSGGAVIQYF.

V is TRBV6-5 and J is TRBJ2-7, with 9 bases identical to TRBD1. CDR1 is MNHEY and CDR2 is SVGAGI in the germline V gene. V was clipped by 2 bases and J by 1 base; unmatched bases: 6. CDR3 length equals 16 residues. DNA of the CDR3: TGTGCCAGCAGTTACGTTGGGACAGGGTCATCCTACGAGCAGTACTTC. Amino acids: CASSYVGTGSSYEQYF.

The V gene is TRBV28, the J gene TRBJ2-6; D possibly corresponds to TRBD2 (5 bases). Germline CDR1 MDHEN, CDR2 SYDVKM. The ends were cut back, 6 bases at V and 0 bases at J, with 15 bases in the middle. The CDR3 has 17 amino acids. The CDR3 loop reads CASSPRGSSSGANVLTF. CDR3 nucleotide sequence: TGTGCCAGCAGCCCACGGGGTTCTTCCTCTGGGGCCAACGTCCTGACTTTC.

The chain links TRBV11-2 to TRBJ1-1; D unclear. The CDR3 is made up of 12 amino acids. Germline values: CDR1 SGHAT, CDR2 FQNNGV. V was pared by 3 bases and J by 4 bases, with 6 bases between. For the CDR3, the DNA is TGTGCCAGCAGCTTTACCAGCACTGAAGCTTTCTTT. Protein: CASSFTSTEAFF.